This T cell receptor (beta chain) was captured in a study of chemoradiotherapy in HPV16-positive cancers. Study summary: Candidate HPV-specific clones and shared TCR motifs came from a couple of HPV16-positive patients. Study results and caveats: Non-HPV-specific T cells did not expand in tumors during treatment, whereas candidate HPV-specific clones and E7-related motifs did. HPV-specific T cells were functionally defined from only a couple of HPV16-positive patients.

A remark on this clone: Its antigen remains unknown.

This CDR3 is built from 16 residues. V dropped 4 bases and J dropped 4; count of bases not matched to a gene: 11. Germline values: CDR1 MNHEY, CDR2 SVGAGI. Produced via immunoSEQ multiplex PCR; TCRdb's table is partial and in-frame only. The repertoire holds tens of thousands of clones, with roughly 94% as singletons. Repertoires were sampled repeatedly during chemoradiotherapy. The source of this sequence is a human donor with HPV-associated anogenital cancer. This chain links TRBV6-5 with TRBJ1-2, with TRBD1 identical over 8 bases. Collection of the sample occurred from a patient who underwent chemoradiotherapy. In DNA, the CDR3 is TGTGCCAGCAGTTCATCCGGGACAGGACCTCCCTATGGCTACACCTTC. Encoded protein: CASSSSGTGPPYGYTF.